This note documents a single T cell receptor beta chain sequence. The target antigen is unknown. The data derive from a study of T-cell memory formation after mild COVID-19. General observations from the study: CD8+ contracting clones occupied EMRA, while CD4+ ones occupied mainly CM and EM. Whether second-wave clones peaking at day 37 were SARS-CoV-2 specific went unconfirmed.

V lost 5 bases and J lost 4, with 14 bases in between. This CDR3 has 14 residues. Germline CDR1 reads MNHEY; CDR2 reads SVGEGT. MiXCR, applied by TCRdb to the 5' RACE reads, yields one record per CDR3 protein. This sample yields about 290,000 distinct CDR3 sequences, of which 15% to 20% are seen a single time; 20% to 25% belongs to the top ten. Sequenced material: PBMCs or a T cell subset sorted from them (not recorded which). The source is a man aged 18 to 30 who had mild COVID-19 (a few samples of this study predate the infection). Cell type and time point are not known. The chain combines TRBV6-2 or TRBV6-3 with TRBJ1-2; a weak D match, TRBD1 (6 bases). The CDR3 loop reads CASSGQSFTYGYTF. The CDR3 nucleotides read TGTGCCAGCAGTGGACAGTCCTTTACCTATGGCTACACCTTC.